A selection of T cell receptor beta chains follows, all from one sample in a study of shared clonotypes between healthy human individuals. Sequencing used immunoSEQ multiplex PCR; TCRdb keeps in-frame clones, though not all of them. The sample contains some 300,000 clones, over 70% of which appear only once. The sample comprised memory CD4+ T cells sorted from blood. The receptors shown here come from a man younger than 45 in good health. The CDR3 runs from the conserved cysteine through the conserved F or W. Fields, in order: J gene, V gene, clone size, D gene, CDR3 DNA, CDR3 protein. D genes are given only for firm matches. Size tells how often a clone was seen (once, few, many) or the class of an expanded clone, and some rows leave it out.

J: TRBJ2-7
V: TRBV7-8
size: NA
D: TRBD1
DNA: TGTGCCAGCAGACCTAGTTACCGGGACAGACCCTACGAGCAGTACTTC
CDR3: CASRPSYRDRPYEQYF

J: TRBJ2-1
V: TRBV21-1
size: NA
D: NA
DNA: TGTGCCAGCAGCCCACCCTACAATGAGCAGTTCTTC
CDR3: CASSPPYNEQFF

J: TRBJ2-1
V: TRBV11-2
size: few
D: TRBD2
DNA: TGTGCCAGCAGCTTAGCGATTAGCGGGAGATCGGGTGAGCAGTTCTTC
CDR3: CASSLAISGRSGEQFF

J: TRBJ2-6
V: TRBV10-3
size: once
D: TRBD1
DNA: TGTGCCATCAGTGATGACAGGGCCTTCTCTGGGGCCAACGTCCTGACTTTC
CDR3: CAISDDRAFSGANVLTF

J: TRBJ2-7
V: TRBV5-6
size: NA
D: NA
DNA: TGTGCCAGCAGCTTGTCCGGGGGCTCCTACGAGCAGTACTTC
CDR3: CASSLSGGSYEQYF

J: TRBJ2-3
V: TRBV4-2
size: NA
D: NA
DNA: TGTGCCAGCAGCCAGGGGGAAGGGGCGGGTGGTACGCAGTATTTT
CDR3: CASSQGEGAGGTQYF

J: TRBJ1-2
V: TRBV28
size: medium-sized
D: NA
DNA: TGTGCCAGCACCATAGCCGGTGGCTACACCTTC
CDR3: CASTIAGGYTF

J: TRBJ2-7
V: TRBV10-3
size: NA
D: TRBD1
DNA: TGTGCCCTAGGGGGGACAGGGGCTCCCTACGAGCAGTACTTC
CDR3: CALGGTGAPYEQYF

J: TRBJ2-7
V: TRBV7-9
size: NA
D: NA
DNA: TGTGCCAGCAGCTTAGCTCCAGGTCGGGAGCAGTACTTC
CDR3: CASSLAPGREQYF

J: TRBJ2-3
V: TRBV5-1
size: NA
D: TRBD2
DNA: TGCGCCAGCAGCCACACGGGAGGCCGCACAGATACGCAGTATTTT
CDR3: CASSHTGGRTDTQYF

J: TRBJ2-5
V: TRBV28
size: few
D: TRBD2
DNA: TGTGCCAGCAGTAACCCGGGACTAGCGGGAGGACAAGAGACCCAGTACTTC
CDR3: CASSNPGLAGGQETQYF

J: TRBJ2-5
V: TRBV4-3
size: NA
D: NA
DNA: TGCGCCAGCAGCCGTGGGGACTCCCTCCAAGAGACCCAGTACTTC
CDR3: CASSRGDSLQETQYF

J: TRBJ2-1
V: TRBV29-1
size: once
D: TRBD2
DNA: TGCAGCGTCGGGACTAGCGGGATTAAGTTCTTC
CDR3: CSVGTSGIKFF

J: TRBJ2-7
V: TRBV6-1
size: many
D: NA
DNA: TGTGCCAGCGGACCGGGACAGACTAGAGAGCAGTACTTC
CDR3: CASGPGQTREQYF

J: TRBJ2-2
V: TRBV7-8
size: NA
D: NA
DNA: TGTGCCAGCAGCTCCTGGCAGGCCCGGCACGGGGAGCTGTTTTTT
CDR3: CASSSWQARHGELFF

J: TRBJ2-5
V: TRBV7-9
size: few
D: TRBD2
DNA: TGTGCCGCGGGGGAGGGGCTCGGGTCCCAGTACTTC
CDR3: CAAGEGLGSQYF

J: TRBJ1-2
V: TRBV5-5
size: NA
D: TRBD1
DNA: TGTGCCAGCAGCTTGAGGGACAGTTTTCCTGGCTATGGCTACACCTTC
CDR3: CASSLRDSFPGYGYTF

J: TRBJ2-3
V: TRBV11-2
size: NA
D: NA
DNA: TGTGCCAGCAGCCCTAGTCTGGTCCCAGATACGCAGTATTTT
CDR3: CASSPSLVPDTQYF